Shown below are 25 T cell receptor beta chains from a single sample sequenced in a study of radiotherapy plus CTLA-4 blockade in lung cancer (dated by TCRdb to between 2017 and 2018). Libraries were built with the immunoSEQ multiplex PCR assay. TCRdb carries this immuneACCESS record with in-frame sequences only. Its versions omit some clonotypes, under half of them owing to an unresolved V gene in the studies checked, with the rest unexplained. The sample table records 120,000 or so clones; 80% to 90% of these occur just once. The top ten constitute over 6% of the sample. The sample in question was peripheral blood, obtained from a patient treated with radiotherapy plus ipilimumab. These receptors all come from a human donor with non-small cell lung cancer that progressed on radiotherapy plus ipilimumab.

The chain is built from TRBV29-1 and TRBJ1-2; no firm D call. Germline V gives CDR1 SQVTM, CDR2 ANQGSEA. Between the trimmed V and J ends, which lost 3 bases and 8 bases, there was a span of 7 bases. CDR3 length equals 10 residues. CDR3: CSVERVGYTF. The CDR3 nucleotides are TGCAGCGTTGAGAGGGTCGGCTACACCTTC. The variable domain in full, completed from reference TRBV29-1 and TRBJ1-2, reads SAVISQKPSRDICQRGTSLTIQCQVDSQVTMMFWYRQQPGQSLTLIATANQGSEATYESGFVIDKFPISRPNLTFSTLTVSNMSPEDSSIYLCSVERVGYTFGSGTRLTVV.

CDR3 residues: CSVAERQETQYF. For the CDR3, the DNA is TGCAGCGTTGCGGAGCGCCAAGAGACCCAGTACTTC. The rearrangement joins TRBV29-1 to TRBJ2-5; D is unclear. The CDR3 consists of 12 residues. Germline V lookup: CDR1 SQVTM, CDR2 ANQGSEA. V was shortened by 4 bases and J by 1 base, with 7 bases between the two germline ends.

The gene calls are TRBV7-3 and TRBJ2-2; 10 positions match TRBD1. The V gene end was trimmed by 5 bases and the J gene end by 5 bases; junction bases not matched to a gene: 8. Germline CDR1 reads SGHTA; CDR2 reads FQGTGA. The CDR3 contains 16 residues. This CDR3 is CASSNRQGARTGELFF. CDR3 nucleotides: TGTGCCAGCAGCAATAGACAGGGGGCGCGTACCGGGGAGCTGTTTTTT. The full variable domain, completed using reference TRBV7-3 and TRBJ2-2, is GAGVSQTPSNKVTEKGKYVELRCDPISGHTALYWYRQSLGQGPEFLIYFQGTGAADDSGLPNDRFFAVRPEGSVSTLKIQRTERGDSAVYLCASSNRQGARTGELFFGEGSRLTVL.

The chain has TRBV6-6 and TRBJ2-3; no clear D. The CDR3 spans 11 residues. The germline CDR1 and CDR2 sequences are MNHNY and SVGAGI (reference sequence). Deletions cut 6 bases from V and 5 bases from J, with 6 bases between. For the CDR3, the DNA is TGTGCCAGCAGATTCGAAGATACGCAGTATTTT. Its protein is CASRFEDTQYF.

Here the CDR3 reads CASSAGGEQYF. The CDR3 nucleotides read TGTGCCAGCAGCGCCGGGGGCGAGCAGTACTTC. The chain uses TRBV6-5 and TRBJ2-7, with D maybe TRBD2 (6 bases). Trimming left V 6 bases short and J 6 bases short, with 9 bases between. Germline loops: CDR1 MNHEY, CDR2 SVGAGI. CDR3 length: 11 amino acids.

V and J are TRBV10-3 and TRBJ2-1; TRBD2 agrees at 15 bases. Looked up from germline, CDR1 is ENHRY and CDR2 is SYGVKD. Trimming at V came to 6 bases and at J to 7 bases, leaving 10 bases not matched to a gene. CDR3 size: 17 residues. CDR3 amino acids: CAISPNSGTSGRNEQFF. The CDR3 bases are TGTGCCATCAGCCCGAACTCCGGGACTAGCGGGAGGAATGAGCAGTTCTTC.

For the CDR3, the DNA is TGTGCCAGCAGCTTAGAAGCCCGTGCAGCCAAAAACATTCAGTACTTC. Protein product: CASSLEARAAKNIQYF. The gene calls are TRBV7-8 and TRBJ2-4, with unresolved D. CDR3 size: 16 residues. CDR1 and CDR2 (germline): SGHVS, FQNEAQ. V shed 1 base and J shed 0 bases, with 10 bases lying between them.

The chain carries TRBV4-2 and TRBJ2-7; 8 bases map to TRBD1. CDR1 is LGHNA, CDR2 YNFKEQ, per germline. V was pared by 3 bases and J by 0 bases, with 7 bases of the junction left unmatched. This CDR3 is 16 amino acids long. The CDR3 DNA reads TGTGCCAGCAGCCAGGGTGACAGGGGCCTCTCCTACGAGCAGTACTTC. Its protein is CASSQGDRGLSYEQYF.

This clone has just one count. The chain joins TRBV6-5 to TRBJ1-1, with D possibly matching TRBD1 (6 bases). CDR1 is MNHEY and CDR2 is SVGAGI in the germline V gene. The CDR3 is 15 residues long. The V gene lost 6 bases and the J gene lost 7 bases, with 21 bases spanning the gap. This CDR3 is CASSQRTGGPDEAFF. The DNA for the CDR3 is TGTGCCAGCAGCCAAAGAACCGGGGGGCCTGATGAAGCTTTCTTT.

The gene calls are TRBV16 and TRBJ2-7; tentatively, D is TRBD1 (6 bases). V gave up 2 bases and J gave up 4 bases, with 12 bases separating them. The CDR3 sequence is 14 residues long. Germline V gene sequence: CDR1 KGHSY, CDR2 FQNENV. This CDR3 is CASSQGQGLYEQYF. DNA for the CDR3: TGTGCCAGCAGCCAAGGGCAGGGGTTATACGAGCAGTACTTC.

The chain couples TRBV7-2 to TRBJ2-3; no firm D call. The CDR3 runs to 13 residues. V was cut by 1 base and J by 4 bases, with 6 bases left in between. Per the germline V gene, CDR1 is SGHTA and CDR2 is FQGNSA. The CDR3 sequence: CASSLEYADTQYF. As DNA, the CDR3 is TGTGCCAGCAGCTTAGAGTACGCAGATACGCAGTATTTT.

The gene calls are TRBV12-5 and TRBJ1-1; no firm D call. This CDR3 is 11 amino acids long. Looked up from germline, CDR1 is LGHNT and CDR2 is FRNRAP. The V end lost 1 base, the J end lost 8 bases, and 5 bases lay between the germline ends. CDR3: CASGLGFEAFF. The CDR3 nucleotides are TGTGCTAGTGGTTTGGGGTTCGAAGCTTTCTTT. Full variable domain (outside the CDR3, taken from reference TRBV12-5 and TRBJ1-1): DARVTQTPRHKVTEMGQEVTMRCQPILGHNTVFWYRQTMMQGLELLAYFRNRAPLDDSGMPKDRFSAEMPDATLATLKIQPSEPRDSAVYFCASGLGFEAFFGQGTRLTVV.

The chain has TRBV28 and TRBJ1-4; D is uncertain. The germline V gene encodes CDR1 MDHEN and CDR2 SYDVKM. Trimming pared 2 bases from V and 8 bases from J, leaving 6 bases between. CDR3 size: 12 residues. CDR3 sequence (DNA): TGTGCCAGCAGTTTAGTCGGGGAAAAACTGTTTTTT. Its translation: CASSLVGEKLFF. The whole variable domain, filled in from reference TRBV28 and TRBJ1-4, reads DVKVTQSSRYLVKRTGEKVFLECVQDMDHENMFWYRQDPGLGLRLIYFSYDVKMKEKGDIPEGYSVSREKKERFSLILESASTNQTSMYLCASSLVGEKLFFGSGTQLSVL.

The chain is built from TRBV29-1 and TRBJ1-1; D might be TRBD1 (5 bases). The germline gives CDR1 SQVTM, CDR2 ANQGSEA. The CDR3 covers 11 residues. The CDR3 loop is CSEGGGTEAFF. CDR3 coding DNA: TGCAGTGAGGGTGGGGGAACTGAAGCTTTCTTT.

The chain couples TRBV27 to TRBJ1-5, with 9 bases fitting TRBD1. The CDR3 is 17 residues long. CDR1 and CDR2 (germline): MNHEY, SMNVEV (reference sequence). V lost 6 bases and J lost 0; bases outside the gene matches: 9. CDR3 nucleotide sequence: TGTGCCAGCAGCCCGAGGGACAGGGCGGTTAGCAATCAGCCCCAGCATTTT. Its translation: CASSPRDRAVSNQPQHF.

V gene TRBV19 combines with J gene TRBJ1-5; the D is unclear. This CDR3 contains 16 residues. Germline values: CDR1 LNHDA, CDR2 SQIVND (reference sequence). With 5 bases removed from V and 2 bases from J, the gap between germline ends came to 16 bases. The CDR3, as DNA: TGTGCCAGTAGTCTCTGGGCAGGAACCGGCAATCAGCCCCAGCATTTT. It codes for CASSLWAGTGNQPQHF.

This clone came up once. The chain is built from TRBV5-4 and TRBJ2-1; maybe TRBD2 (6 bases). CDR3 length: 16 residues. V was cut by 0 bases and J by 0 bases, with 10 bases left in between. CDR1 and CDR2 from the germline V gene are SGHNT and YYREEE (reference sequence). The CDR3, as DNA: TGTGCCAGCAGCTTGGCGGGGACTGGCTCCTACAATGAGCAGTTCTTC. Residues: CASSLAGTGSYNEQFF.

The chain recombines TRBV2 with TRBJ1-4; D might be TRBD1 (6 bases). This CDR3 comprises 14 residues. Looked up from germline, CDR1 is SNHLY and CDR2 is FYNNEI. V gave up 7 bases and J gave up 8 bases, with 17 bases separating them. The CDR3 bases are TGTGCCAGCAACGAGGACAGTCTAGGGGAAAAACTGTTTTTT. It specifies CASNEDSLGEKLFF.

Comment on this clone: The same CDR3 also results from other DNA sequences found in this sample. V is TRBV15 and J is TRBJ2-2; 12 bases line up with TRBD2. V shed 3 bases, J shed 7 bases, and the junction held 9 bases outside the gene matches. The CDR3 spans 17 residues. In germline, CDR1 is LNHNV, CDR2 YYDKDF (reference sequence). The CDR3 sequence is CATSRDRLAGVHGELFF. In DNA form, the CDR3 reads TGTGCCACCAGCAGGGATCGACTAGCGGGAGTCCACGGGGAGCTGTTTTTT.

The V and J genes are TRBV6-1 and TRBJ2-7; TRBD1 is a possible D gene (6 bases). CDR3 size: 16 residues. V was pared by 0 bases and J by 3 bases, with 15 bases between. CDR1 and CDR2 from the germline V gene are MNHNS and SASEGT. CDR3 sequence: CASSEAETGPLYEQYF. The CDR3 coding sequence is TGTGCCAGCAGTGAAGCCGAGACAGGTCCCCTCTACGAGCAGTACTTC.

The chain carries TRBV5-1 and TRBJ2-1; D gene ambiguous. CDR3 length: 14 amino acids. Per germline, CDR1 SGHRS and CDR2 YFSETQ. Trimming took 1 base from V and 5 from J, leaving 10 bases between them. The CDR3 coding sequence is TGCGCCAGCAGCTTGTTGGTCACTAACAATGAGCAGTTCTTC. It yields the protein CASSLLVTNNEQFF.

The CDR3 DNA sequence: TGTGCCAGTAGTGGGAGGCTGAACACTGAAGCTTTCTTT. The encoded protein is CASSGRLNTEAFF. The V call is TRBV19, the J call TRBJ1-1, with no clear D. There are 13 residues in the CDR3. V was cut by 5 bases and J by 0 bases, with 7 bases left in between. Germline V gives CDR1 LNHDA, CDR2 SQIVND (reference sequence).

This chain joins TRBV7-9 and TRBJ2-3; 11 nucleotides match TRBD1. The junction had 13 bases not matched to a gene; V was cut back by 5 bases and J by 12 bases. Per germline, CDR1 SEHNR and CDR2 FQNEAQ (reference sequence). The CDR3 consists of 15 residues. CDR3 protein: CASSHRDRGSLIQYF. CDR3 DNA sequence: TGTGCCAGCAGCCACCGGGACAGGGGGTCCCTAATACAGTATTTT.

This sequence joins TRBV5-6 and TRBJ2-7; D not certain. The ends were cut back, 0 bases at V and 2 bases at J, with 9 bases in the middle. CDR3 length: 14 amino acids. Germline V gene sequence: CDR1 SGHDT, CDR2 YYEEEE. This chain's CDR3 is CASSLVASTYEQYF. CDR3 nucleotide sequence: TGTGCCAGCAGCTTGGTCGCCAGTACCTACGAGCAGTACTTC.

The chain is built from TRBV5-4 and TRBJ2-3; TRBD2 is a possible D gene (6 bases). Per the germline V gene, CDR1 is SGHNT and CDR2 is YYREEE (reference sequence). V was trimmed by 0 bases and J by 0 bases, leaving 8 bases between them. CDR3 length: 15 amino acids. The CDR3 here is CASSLDSGSTDTQYF. CDR3 nucleotide sequence: TGTGCCAGCAGCTTGGACAGCGGGAGCACAGATACGCAGTATTTT.